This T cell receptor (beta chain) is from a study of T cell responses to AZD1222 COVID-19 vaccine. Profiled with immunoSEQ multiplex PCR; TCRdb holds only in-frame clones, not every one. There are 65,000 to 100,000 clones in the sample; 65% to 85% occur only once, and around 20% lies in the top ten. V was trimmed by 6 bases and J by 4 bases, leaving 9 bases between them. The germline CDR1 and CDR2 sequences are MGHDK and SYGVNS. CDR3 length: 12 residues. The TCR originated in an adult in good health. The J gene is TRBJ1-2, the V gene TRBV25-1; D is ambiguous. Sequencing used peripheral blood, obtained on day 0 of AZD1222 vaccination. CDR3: CASSGFSYGYTF. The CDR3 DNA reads TGTGCCAGCAGCGGCTTCAGCTATGGCTACACCTTC.